These T cell receptor beta chains were read from a single sample in a study of T cell responses to AZD1222 COVID-19 vaccine. Measured with immunoSEQ multiplex PCR; TCRdb has only the in-frame clones, and not every one. The sample shows tens of thousands of clones, 70% to 90% of them seen only once. The sample in question was peripheral blood, obtained 28 days after the second AZD1222 dose. The receptors here all came from an adult who received the AZD1222 COVID-19 vaccine. CDR3s include the opening cysteine and the closing phenylalanine or tryptophan. The order of the fields is J gene, V gene, CDR3 protein.

j_gene: TRBJ2-7
v_gene: TRBV29-1
CDR3aa: CSAEGLGTGSSYEQYF

j_gene: TRBJ1-6
v_gene: TRBV18
CDR3aa: CASSPIQASYNSPLHF

j_gene: TRBJ1-4
v_gene: TRBV5-6
CDR3aa: CASSQGWGEKLFF

j_gene: TRBJ1-6
v_gene: TRBV5-1
CDR3aa: CASSYGQVVSPLHF

j_gene: TRBJ2-3
v_gene: TRBV9
CDR3aa: CASSATRGTHDTQYF

j_gene: TRBJ1-2
v_gene: TRBV4-3
CDR3aa: CASSQSDYGYTF

j_gene: TRBJ2-7
v_gene: TRBV27
CDR3aa: CASSFWGEQYF

j_gene: TRBJ2-3
v_gene: TRBV10-3
CDR3aa: CATILEDTQYF

j_gene: TRBJ2-7
v_gene: TRBV7-9
CDR3aa: CASSFTGQGSYEQYF

j_gene: TRBJ1-1
v_gene: TRBV6-2/TRBV6-3
CDR3aa: CASSSGGGMNTEAFF

j_gene: TRBJ1-1
v_gene: TRBV6-5
CDR3aa: CASSHSTGGNTEAFF

j_gene: TRBJ2-6
v_gene: TRBV18
CDR3aa: CASSPGLAGVPGANVLTF

j_gene: TRBJ2-1
v_gene: TRBV5-1
CDR3aa: CASSLPTGESTYNEQFF

j_gene: TRBJ1-5
v_gene: TRBV19
CDR3aa: CASSMEGFGNQPQHF

j_gene: TRBJ2-2
v_gene: TRBV7-3
CDR3aa: CASSSSTGTGELFF

j_gene: TRBJ1-4
v_gene: TRBV9
CDR3aa: CASSPGTAATNEKLFF

j_gene: TRBJ2-2
v_gene: TRBV6-5
CDR3aa: CASSYGGGRDAGELFF

j_gene: TRBJ1-5
v_gene: TRBV7-2
CDR3aa: CASSLAVGQPQHF

j_gene: TRBJ2-5
v_gene: TRBV4-3
CDR3aa: CASSQDLGRGWQETQYF

j_gene: TRBJ1-5
v_gene: TRBV6-6
CDR3aa: CATVRGFGSNQPQHF

j_gene: TRBJ1-5
v_gene: TRBV15
CDR3aa: CATSRERQGIQPQHF

j_gene: TRBJ1-5
v_gene: TRBV7-2
CDR3aa: CASSTGTGGSNQPQHF

j_gene: TRBJ1-1
v_gene: TRBV6-5
CDR3aa: CASSSRMNTEAFF

j_gene: TRBJ2-3
v_gene: TRBV13
CDR3aa: CASSLGEGSTDTQYF

j_gene: TRBJ2-5
v_gene: TRBV5-5
CDR3aa: CASSRGASQETQYF

j_gene: TRBJ1-2
v_gene: TRBV18
CDR3aa: CASSLTWAEQSYGYTF

j_gene: TRBJ2-7
v_gene: TRBV10-3
CDR3aa: CAISPSMGGSYEQYF

j_gene: TRBJ2-5
v_gene: TRBV7-3
CDR3aa: CASSLSPGGGQETQYF

j_gene: TRBJ2-3
v_gene: TRBV19
CDR3aa: CASIPSPGTPHGDTQYF

j_gene: TRBJ1-5
v_gene: TRBV30
CDR3aa: CAWERTGGNQPQHF

j_gene: TRBJ2-2
v_gene: TRBV24-1
CDR3aa: CATSDSGTSYTGELFF

j_gene: TRBJ1-5
v_gene: TRBV7-2
CDR3aa: CASSLTGQGGQPQHF

j_gene: TRBJ1-5
v_gene: TRBV2
CDR3aa: CASSLANQPQHF

j_gene: TRBJ2-7
v_gene: TRBV21-1
CDR3aa: CASSRTGTGYEQYF

j_gene: TRBJ1-5
v_gene: TRBV4-1
CDR3aa: CASSQDVSQPQHF

j_gene: TRBJ2-7
v_gene: TRBV4-1
CDR3aa: CASSQAWTGPSYEQYF

j_gene: TRBJ2-5
v_gene: TRBV12-5
CDR3aa: CASGSSPKETQYF

j_gene: TRBJ2-5
v_gene: TRBV6-5
CDR3aa: CASSPGTGAWETQYF

j_gene: TRBJ1-5
v_gene: TRBV24-1
CDR3aa: CATSEDQPQHF

j_gene: TRBJ2-3
v_gene: TRBV5-8
CDR3aa: CASRRRGPLPYF

j_gene: TRBJ2-3
v_gene: TRBV29-1
CDR3aa: CSVIRGLITDTQYF

j_gene: TRBJ2-3
v_gene: TRBV27
CDR3aa: CASSLGLAGADTQYF